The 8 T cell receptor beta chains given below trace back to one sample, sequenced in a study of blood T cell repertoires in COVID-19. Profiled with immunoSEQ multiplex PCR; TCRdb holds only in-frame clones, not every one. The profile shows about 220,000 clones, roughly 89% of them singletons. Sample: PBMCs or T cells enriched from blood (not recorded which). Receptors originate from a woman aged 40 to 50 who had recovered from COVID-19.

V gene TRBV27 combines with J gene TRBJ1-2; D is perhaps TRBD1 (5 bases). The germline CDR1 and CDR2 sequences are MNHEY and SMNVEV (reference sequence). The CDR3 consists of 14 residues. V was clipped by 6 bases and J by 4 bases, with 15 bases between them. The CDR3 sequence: CASSPLGQGYGYTF. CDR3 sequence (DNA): TGTGCCAGCAGCCCCCTGGGCCAGGGCTATGGCTACACCTTC.

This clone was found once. The CDR3 sequence is CASKAGTSLDTQYF. In nucleotides, the CDR3 is TGTGCCAGTAAAGCCGGGACTAGTTTGGATACGCAGTATTTT. The gene calls are TRBV6-5 and TRBJ2-3; TRBD2 matches at 8 bases. The CDR3 spans 14 residues. Germline V lookup: CDR1 MNHEY, CDR2 SVGAGI. The V segment lost 9 bases and the J segment 6 bases; nucleotides outside the gene matches: 11.

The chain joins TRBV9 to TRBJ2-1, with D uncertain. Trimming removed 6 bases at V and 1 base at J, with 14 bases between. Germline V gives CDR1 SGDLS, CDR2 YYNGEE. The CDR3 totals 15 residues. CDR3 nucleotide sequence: TGTGCCAGCACCCCTGAGATCAAATCCTACAATGAGCAGTTCTTC. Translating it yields CASTPEIKSYNEQFF.

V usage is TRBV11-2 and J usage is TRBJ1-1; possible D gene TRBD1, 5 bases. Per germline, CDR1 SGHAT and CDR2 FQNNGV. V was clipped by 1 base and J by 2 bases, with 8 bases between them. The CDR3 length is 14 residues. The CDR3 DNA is TGTGCCAGCAGCTTAGGCCAGGGAAACACTGAAGCTTTCTTT. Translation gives CASSLGQGNTEAFF. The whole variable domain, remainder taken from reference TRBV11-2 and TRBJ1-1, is EAGVAQSPRYKIIEKRQSVAFWCNPISGHATLYWYQQILGQGPKLLIQFQNNGVVDDSQLPKDRFSAERLKGVDSTLKIQPAKLEDSAVYLCASSLGQGNTEAFFGQGTRLTVV.

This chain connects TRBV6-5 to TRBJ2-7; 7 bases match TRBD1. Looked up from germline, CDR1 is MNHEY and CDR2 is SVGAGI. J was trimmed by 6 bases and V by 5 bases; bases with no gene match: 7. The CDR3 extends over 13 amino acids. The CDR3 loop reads CASSRQGSGEQYF. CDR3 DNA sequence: TGTGCCAGCAGTCGACAGGGTTCAGGCGAGCAGTACTTC.

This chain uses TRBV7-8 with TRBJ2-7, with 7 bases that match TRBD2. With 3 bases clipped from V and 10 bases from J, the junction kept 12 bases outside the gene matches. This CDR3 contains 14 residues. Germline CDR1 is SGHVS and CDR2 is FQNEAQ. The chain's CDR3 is CASSLTQPSGEQYV. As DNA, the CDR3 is TGTGCCAGCAGCTTGACACAGCCAAGCGGGGAACAGTACGTC.

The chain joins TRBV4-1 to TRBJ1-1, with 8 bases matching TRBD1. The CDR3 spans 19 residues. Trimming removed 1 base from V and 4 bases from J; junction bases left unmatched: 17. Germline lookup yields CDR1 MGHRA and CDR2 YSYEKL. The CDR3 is CASSQVIARGRFWSTEAFF. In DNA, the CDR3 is TGCGCCAGCAGCCAAGTTATAGCCAGGGGGCGATTTTGGTCCACTGAAGCTTTCTTT.

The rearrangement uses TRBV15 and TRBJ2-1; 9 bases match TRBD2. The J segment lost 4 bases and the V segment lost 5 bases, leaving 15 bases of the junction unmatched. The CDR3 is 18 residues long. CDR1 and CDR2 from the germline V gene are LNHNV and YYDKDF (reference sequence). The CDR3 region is CATSQAGLASLHYNEQFF. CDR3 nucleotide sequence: TGTGCCACCAGCCAGGCGGGACTAGCCTCTTTACATTACAATGAGCAGTTCTTC.